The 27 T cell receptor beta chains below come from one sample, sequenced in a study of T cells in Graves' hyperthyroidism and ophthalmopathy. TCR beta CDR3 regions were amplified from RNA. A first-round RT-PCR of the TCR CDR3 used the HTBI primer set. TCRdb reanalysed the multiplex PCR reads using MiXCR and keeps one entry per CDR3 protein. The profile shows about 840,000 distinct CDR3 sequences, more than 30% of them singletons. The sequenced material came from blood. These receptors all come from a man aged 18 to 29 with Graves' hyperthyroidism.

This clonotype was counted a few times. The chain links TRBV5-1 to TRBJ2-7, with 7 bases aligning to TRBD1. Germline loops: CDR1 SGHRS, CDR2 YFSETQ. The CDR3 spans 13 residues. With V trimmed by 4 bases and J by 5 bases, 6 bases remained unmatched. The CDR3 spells CASSVPGQDEQYF. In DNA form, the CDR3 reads TGCGCCAGCAGCGTTCCAGGACAGGACGAGCAGTACTTC.

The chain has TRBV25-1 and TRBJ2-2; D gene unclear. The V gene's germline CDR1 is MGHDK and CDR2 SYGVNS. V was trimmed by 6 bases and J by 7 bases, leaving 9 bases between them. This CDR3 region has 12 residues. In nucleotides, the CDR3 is TGTGCCAGCAGCCCTTTGGACGGGGAGCTGTTTTTT. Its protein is CASSPLDGELFF. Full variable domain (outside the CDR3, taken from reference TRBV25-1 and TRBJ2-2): EADIYQTPRYLVIGTGKKITLECSQTMGHDKMYWYQQDPGMELHLIHYSYGVNSTEKGDLSSESTVSRIRTEHFPLTLESARPSHTSQYLCASSPLDGELFFGEGSRLTVL.

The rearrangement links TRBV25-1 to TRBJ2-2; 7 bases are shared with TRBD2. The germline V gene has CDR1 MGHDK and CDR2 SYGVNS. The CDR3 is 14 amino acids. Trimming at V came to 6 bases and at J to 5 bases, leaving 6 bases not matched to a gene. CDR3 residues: CASSFAGATGELFF. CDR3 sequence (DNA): TGTGCCAGCAGCTTCGCGGGAGCGACCGGGGAGCTGTTTTTT.

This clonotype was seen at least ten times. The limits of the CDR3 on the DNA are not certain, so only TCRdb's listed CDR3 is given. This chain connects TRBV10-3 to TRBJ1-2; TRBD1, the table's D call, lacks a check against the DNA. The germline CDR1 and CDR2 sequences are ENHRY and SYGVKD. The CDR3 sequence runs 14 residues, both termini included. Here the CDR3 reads CAITSGQAPYGYTF.

DNA for the CDR3: TGCAGCTTGGGCGGGAATGGCTACACCTTC. Amino acid sequence: CSLGGNGYTF. This chain links TRBV29-1 with TRBJ1-2; D ambiguous. In germline, CDR1 is SQVTM, CDR2 ANQGSEA. The CDR3 loop spans 10 amino acids. Trimming cost V 8 bases and J 6 bases, with 10 bases left between them.

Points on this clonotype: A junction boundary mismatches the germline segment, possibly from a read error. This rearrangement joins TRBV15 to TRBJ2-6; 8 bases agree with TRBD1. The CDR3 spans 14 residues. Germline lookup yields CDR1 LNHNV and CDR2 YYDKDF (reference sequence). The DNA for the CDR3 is TGTGCCACCAGCAGAGATCAGGGGGCGCGAGGTGAAGCTTTC. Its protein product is CATSRDQGARGEAF.

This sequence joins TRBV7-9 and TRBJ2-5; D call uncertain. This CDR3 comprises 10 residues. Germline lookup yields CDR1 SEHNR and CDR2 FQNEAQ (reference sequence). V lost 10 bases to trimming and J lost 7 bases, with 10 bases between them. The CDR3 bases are TGTGCCATCCCTAGAGGGACCCAGTACTTC. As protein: CAIPRGTQYF.

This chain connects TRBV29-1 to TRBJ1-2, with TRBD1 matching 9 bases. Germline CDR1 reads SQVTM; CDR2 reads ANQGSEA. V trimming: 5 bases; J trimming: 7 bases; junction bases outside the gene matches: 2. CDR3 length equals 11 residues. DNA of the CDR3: TGCAGCGTTACGACAGGGGGTGGCTACACCTTC. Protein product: CSVTTGGGYTF.

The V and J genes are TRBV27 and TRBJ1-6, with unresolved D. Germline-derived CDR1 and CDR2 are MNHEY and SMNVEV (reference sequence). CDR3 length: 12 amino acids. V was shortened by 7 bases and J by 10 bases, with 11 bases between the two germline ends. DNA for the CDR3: TGTGCCAGCACCCGACGGGTATCACCCCTCCACTTT. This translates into CASTRRVSPLHF.

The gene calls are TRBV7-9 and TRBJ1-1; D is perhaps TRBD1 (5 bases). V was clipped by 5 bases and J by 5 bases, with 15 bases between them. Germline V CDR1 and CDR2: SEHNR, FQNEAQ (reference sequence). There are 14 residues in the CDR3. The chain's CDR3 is CASSPSGTRTEAFF. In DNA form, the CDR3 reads TGTGCCAGCAGCCCTAGCGGGACGAGGACTGAAGCTTTCTTT.

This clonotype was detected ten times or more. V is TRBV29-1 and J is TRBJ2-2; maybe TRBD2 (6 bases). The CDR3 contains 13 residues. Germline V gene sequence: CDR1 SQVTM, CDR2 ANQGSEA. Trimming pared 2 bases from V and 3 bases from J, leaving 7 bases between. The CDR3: CSVELADTGELFF. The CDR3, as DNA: TGCAGCGTTGAATTAGCGGACACCGGGGAGCTGTTTTTT.

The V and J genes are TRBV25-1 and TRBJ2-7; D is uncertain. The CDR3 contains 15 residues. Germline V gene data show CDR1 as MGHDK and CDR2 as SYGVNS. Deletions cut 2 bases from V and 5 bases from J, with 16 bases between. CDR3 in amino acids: CASSEIGRVWDEQYF. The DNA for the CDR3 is TGTGCCAGCAGTGAAATTGGAAGGGTTTGGGACGAGCAGTACTTC.

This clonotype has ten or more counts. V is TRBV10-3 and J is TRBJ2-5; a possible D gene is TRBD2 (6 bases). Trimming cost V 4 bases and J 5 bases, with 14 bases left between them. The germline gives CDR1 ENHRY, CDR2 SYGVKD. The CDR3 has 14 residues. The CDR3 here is CAISAGAGGETQYF. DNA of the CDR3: TGTGCCATCAGTGCCGGGGCAGGAGGGGAGACCCAGTACTTC.

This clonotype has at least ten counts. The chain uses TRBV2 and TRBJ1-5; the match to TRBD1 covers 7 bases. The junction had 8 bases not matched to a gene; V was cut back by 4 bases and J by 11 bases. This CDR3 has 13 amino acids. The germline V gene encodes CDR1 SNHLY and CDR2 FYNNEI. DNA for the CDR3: TGTGCCAGCAGTGTAGGGGGCATGGGGGCCCAGCATTTT. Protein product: CASSVGGMGAQHF.

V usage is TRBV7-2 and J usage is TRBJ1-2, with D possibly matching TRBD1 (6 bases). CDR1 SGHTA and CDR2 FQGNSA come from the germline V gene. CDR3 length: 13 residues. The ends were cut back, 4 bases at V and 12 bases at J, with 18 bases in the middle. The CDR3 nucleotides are TGTGCCAGCAGCTCGGACAGAAGCTCTGGAAACACCTTC. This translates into CASSSDRSSGNTF.

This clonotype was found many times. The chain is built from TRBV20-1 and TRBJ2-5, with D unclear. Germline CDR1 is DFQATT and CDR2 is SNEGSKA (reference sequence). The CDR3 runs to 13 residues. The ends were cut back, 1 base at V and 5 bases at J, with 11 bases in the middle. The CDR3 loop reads CSARAPASETQYF. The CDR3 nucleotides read TGCAGTGCTAGAGCCCCAGCGAGTGAGACCCAGTACTTC.

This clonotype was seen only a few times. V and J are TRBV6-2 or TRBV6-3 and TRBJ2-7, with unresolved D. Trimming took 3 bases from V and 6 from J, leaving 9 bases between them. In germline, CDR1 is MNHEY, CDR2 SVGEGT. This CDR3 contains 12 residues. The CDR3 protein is CASSYPELEQYF. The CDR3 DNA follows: TGTGCCAGCAGTTATCCCGAACTCGAGCAGTACTTC.

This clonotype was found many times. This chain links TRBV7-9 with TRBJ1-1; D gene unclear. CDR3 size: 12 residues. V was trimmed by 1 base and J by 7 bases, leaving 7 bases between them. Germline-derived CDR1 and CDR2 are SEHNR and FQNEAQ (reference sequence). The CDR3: CASSLVYDEAFF. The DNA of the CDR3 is TGTGCCAGCAGCTTAGTCTACGATGAAGCTTTCTTT.

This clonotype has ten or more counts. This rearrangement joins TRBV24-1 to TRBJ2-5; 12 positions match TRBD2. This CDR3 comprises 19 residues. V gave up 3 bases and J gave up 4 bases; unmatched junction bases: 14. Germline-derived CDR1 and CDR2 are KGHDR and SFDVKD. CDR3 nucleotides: TGTGCCACCAGTGATCCCCGGACTAGCGGGAAAACGGTTAGAGAGACCCAGTACTTC. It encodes CATSDPRTSGKTVRETQYF.

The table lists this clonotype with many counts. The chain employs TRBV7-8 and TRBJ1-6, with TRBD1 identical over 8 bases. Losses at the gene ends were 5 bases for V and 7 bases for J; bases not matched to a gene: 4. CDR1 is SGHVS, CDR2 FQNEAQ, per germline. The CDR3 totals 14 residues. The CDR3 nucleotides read TGTGCCAGCAGCAAAGACAGGGGCAATTCACCCCTCCACTTT. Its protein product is CASSKDRGNSPLHF. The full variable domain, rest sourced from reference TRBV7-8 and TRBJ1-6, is GAGVSQSPRYKVAKRGQDVALRCDPISGHVSLFWYQQALGQGPEFLTYFQNEAQLDKSGLPSDRFFAERPEGSVSTLKIQRTQQEDSAVYLCASSKDRGNSPLHFGNGTRLTVT.

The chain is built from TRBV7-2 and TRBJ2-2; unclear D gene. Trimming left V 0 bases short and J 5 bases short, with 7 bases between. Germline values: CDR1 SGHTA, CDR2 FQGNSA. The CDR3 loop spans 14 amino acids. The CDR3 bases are TGTGCCAGCAGCTTAGCGGTGACGACCGGGGAGCTGTTTTTT. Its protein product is CASSLAVTTGELFF.

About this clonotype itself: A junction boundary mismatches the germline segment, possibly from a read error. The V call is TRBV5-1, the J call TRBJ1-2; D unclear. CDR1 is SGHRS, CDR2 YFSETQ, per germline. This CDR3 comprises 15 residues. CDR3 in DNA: TGCGTCAGCAGCTTTGGGGTCGGCCAGAACTATGGCTACACCTTC. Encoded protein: CVSSFGVGQNYGYTF.

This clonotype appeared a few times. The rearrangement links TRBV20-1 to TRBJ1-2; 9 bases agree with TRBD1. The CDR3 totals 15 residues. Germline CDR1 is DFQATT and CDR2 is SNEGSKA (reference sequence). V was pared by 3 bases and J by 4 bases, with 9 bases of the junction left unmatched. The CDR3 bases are TGCAGTGCTAGGAGGGGGACAGGGCCTTTCTATGGCTACACCTTC. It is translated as CSARRGTGPFYGYTF.

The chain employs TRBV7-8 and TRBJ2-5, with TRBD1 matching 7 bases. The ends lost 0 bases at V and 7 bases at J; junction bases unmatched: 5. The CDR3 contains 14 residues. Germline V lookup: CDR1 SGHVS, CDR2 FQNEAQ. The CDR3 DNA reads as TGTGCCAGCAGCTTAGCGCTCAGGGGGTGGACCCAGTACTTC. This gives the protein CASSLALRGWTQYF.

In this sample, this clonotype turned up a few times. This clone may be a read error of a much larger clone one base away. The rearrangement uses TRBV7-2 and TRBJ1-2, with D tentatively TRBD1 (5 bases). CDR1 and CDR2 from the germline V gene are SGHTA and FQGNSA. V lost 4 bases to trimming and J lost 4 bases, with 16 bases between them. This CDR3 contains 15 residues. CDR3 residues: CASSSRGLRSYGYTF. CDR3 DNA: TGTGCCAGCAGCTCTCGGGGCCTGAGGAGCTATGGCTACACCTTC.

DNA for the CDR3: TGTGCCAGCAGCTCTTGGCTCGAGGGGACCCAAGAGACCCAGTACTTC. This translates into CASSSWLEGTQETQYF. This chain links TRBV7-8 with TRBJ2-5; tentatively, D is TRBD1 or TRBD2 (5 bases each). V lost 4 bases and J lost 1, with 16 bases in between. Germline V gives CDR1 SGHVS, CDR2 FQNEAQ. The CDR3 sequence is 16 residues long.

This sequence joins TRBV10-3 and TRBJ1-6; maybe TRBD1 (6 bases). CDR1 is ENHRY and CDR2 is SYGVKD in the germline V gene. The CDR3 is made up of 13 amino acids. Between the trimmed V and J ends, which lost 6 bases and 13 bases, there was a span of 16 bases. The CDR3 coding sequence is TGTGCCATCAGCCCTGACAGGAATCAGCCCCTCCACTTT. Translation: CAISPDRNQPLHF.